The present entry profiles one T cell receptor (beta chain) with its context. The entry originates in a study of technical replicates of blood from a handful of donors. The data were produced by immunoSEQ multiplex PCR, yet TCRdb's version contains in-frame clones alone and is incomplete. The sample holds tens of thousands of clones, 93% seen once. What was sequenced was PBMCs. The clonotype was recovered from a human donor in good health. Some clones in this sample may be carry-over from other donors' samples.

In DNA, the CDR3 is TGTGCCAGCAGCTTAGAGTCCGGGGGGAGCTATAGCACAGATACGCAGTATTTT. The encoded protein is CASSLESGGSYSTDTQYF. This chain uses TRBV7-2 with TRBJ2-3; 7 bases match TRBD2. Germline CDR1 reads SGHTA; CDR2 reads FQGNSA. V gave up 1 base and J gave up 0 bases; unmatched junction bases: 10. This CDR3 region has 18 residues.